The 5 T cell receptor beta chains below all came from one sample that was sequenced in a study of blood T cell repertoires in COVID-19. Data came from immunoSEQ multiplex PCR; TCRdb stores just in-frame clones and leaves some out. This table holds roughly 96,000 clones, about 80% found once. Sequencing used peripheral blood. These receptors all come from a man aged 80 or over with acute or convalescent COVID-19.

The gene calls are TRBV19 and TRBJ1-1; 8 bases are a match to TRBD1. V gave up 0 bases and J gave up 0 bases; unmatched junction bases: 3. Per germline, CDR1 LNHDA and CDR2 SQIVND (reference sequence). CDR3 length: 16 amino acids. Here the CDR3 reads CASSIETGAVNTEAFF. The CDR3 coding sequence is TGTGCCAGTAGTATAGAGACAGGGGCTGTGAACACTGAAGCTTTCTTT.

V and J are TRBV3-1 (or the pseudogene TRBV3-2) and TRBJ2-1; 14 positions agree with TRBD2. The V segment lost 10 bases and the J segment 8 bases; nucleotides outside the gene matches: 7. The CDR3 spans 14 residues. Germline V gene data show CDR1 as LGHDT and CDR2 as YNNKEL (reference sequence). CDR3 coding DNA: TGTGCCAACAATCCGGGACTAGCGGGAGATGAGCAGTTCTTC. Protein: CANNPGLAGDEQFF.

The J gene is TRBJ1-1, the V gene TRBV7-2, with D maybe TRBD1 (5 bases). CDR1 and CDR2 from the germline V gene are SGHTA and FQGNSA. The V end lost 4 bases, the J end lost 6 bases, and 12 bases lay between the germline ends. This CDR3 region has 13 residues. The CDR3 DNA reads TGTGCCAGCAGCTCCCAGCGGGGACCTGAAGCTTTCTTT. Amino acid sequence: CASSSQRGPEAFF.

By frequency in the sample, this clone is medium-sized. V usage is TRBV5-5 and J usage is TRBJ1-6; D gene unclear. Germline lookup yields CDR1 SGHKS and CDR2 YYEKEE (reference sequence). This CDR3 has 13 residues. V gave up 1 base and J gave up 10 bases, with 9 bases separating them. In DNA, the CDR3 is TGTGCCAGCAGCTTGTACATGGCATCACCCCTCCACTTT. It is translated as CASSLYMASPLHF.

The sample holds one count of this clone. The rearrangement links TRBV7-2 to TRBJ1-1; D might be TRBD1 (6 bases). This CDR3 region has 14 residues. Germline lookup yields CDR1 SGHTA and CDR2 FQGNSA. Between the trimmed V and J ends, which lost 5 bases and 4 bases, there was a span of 14 bases. CDR3 bases: TGTGCCAGCAGCCGCGGACAGTGGGTCACTGAAGCTTTCTTT. It yields the protein CASSRGQWVTEAFF.